Each of the 5 T cell receptor beta chains below was sequenced from the same sample in a study of T cell repertoires in cytomegalovirus infection. Using its own MiXCR run on the reads, TCRdb lists one record per CDR3 protein. In the table there are approximately 150,000 distinct CDR3 sequences, 17% of which are singletons. The sequencing input was CD8+ T cells from PBMCs. The receptors shown here come from a human donor in good health (CMV status not recorded). Some clones in this sample may be carry-over from other donors' samples.

This chain connects TRBV20-1 to TRBJ2-7; the match to TRBD2 covers 7 bases. From germline, CDR1 is DFQATT and CDR2 SNEGSKA (reference sequence). The CDR3 covers 13 residues. Trimming at V came to 3 bases and at J to 3 bases, leaving 5 bases not matched to a gene. The CDR3 here is CSARSGLNYEQYF. In DNA form, the CDR3 reads TGCAGTGCTAGGTCGGGACTAAACTACGAGCAGTACTTC.

In this sample, this clonotype turned up a few times. The chain combines TRBV29-1 with TRBJ1-1; 8 positions agree with TRBD1. In germline, CDR1 is SQVTM, CDR2 ANQGSEA. This CDR3 has 14 residues. The V gene end was trimmed by 7 bases and the J gene end by 1 base; junction bases not matched to a gene: 8. The CDR3 protein is CSAKTGTGNTEAFF. The CDR3 region has the DNA TGCAGCGCGAAAACGGGGACAGGGAACACTGAAGCTTTCTTT.

This clonotype was detected only a few times. The chain links TRBV7-9 to TRBJ2-7; unclear D gene. Per the germline V gene, CDR1 is SEHNR and CDR2 is FQNEAQ (reference sequence). CDR3 length equals 13 residues. The V end was cut by 5 bases, the J end by 3 bases, with 11 bases between. The CDR3 region has the DNA TGTGCCAGCAGCCAGACACCGAACTACGAGCAGTACTTC. It yields the protein CASSQTPNYEQYF.

This clonotype showed up just a few times. The CDR3 is CATTGTPAAEAFF. The CDR3 DNA sequence: TGTGCCACCACCGGGACGCCGGCGGCTGAAGCTTTCTTT. J is TRBJ1-1 and V is TRBV6-1, with a possible D match to TRBD1 (5 bases). V gave up 10 bases and J gave up 6 bases, with 18 bases separating them. CDR1 and CDR2 from the germline V gene are MNHNS and SASEGT. There are 13 residues in the CDR3.

The chain is built from TRBV7-9 and TRBJ1-5, with D perhaps matching TRBD1 (5 bases). Trimming cost V 1 base and J 4 bases, with 8 bases left between them. The CDR3 consists of 14 residues. Per the germline V gene, CDR1 is SEHNR and CDR2 is FQNEAQ (reference sequence). CDR3 region: CASSLGQQNQPQHF. The CDR3 DNA follows: TGTGCCAGCAGCTTAGGACAGCAAAATCAGCCCCAGCATTTT.